The clone carrying this T cell receptor beta chain was recorded a few times. Its antigen remains unknown. This specimen comes from a study of CD8+ T cells in alopecia areata. Study-wide results and limits: TCR sharing was clearer in mice than between patients, perhaps partly owing to patient HLA diversity.

cDNA prepared by RNA extraction and subsequent reverse transcription served as the template for sequencing. Sequencing was performed with immunoSEQ multiplex PCR; in TCRdb, only in-frame clones are kept and a portion is missing. The table includes 90,000 to 130,000 clones, about 60% detected once. J was trimmed by 4 bases and V by 3 bases; bases with no gene match: 3. The CDR3 loop spans 13 amino acids. Germline V gene data show CDR1 as MNHEY and CDR2 as SMNVEV (reference sequence). It was from PBMCs that CD4+ and CD8+ T cells were sorted. J is TRBJ2-7 and V is TRBV27, with 7 bases lining up with TRBD1. The sequence came from a human donor with alopecia areata. The sample comprised NKG2D-low CD8+ T cells sorted from blood. The CDR3 nucleotides are TGTGCCAGCAGTTTGTCACAGGGGTACGAGCAGTACTTC. Translated: CASSLSQGYEQYF.